This TCR beta chain was captured by sequencing in a study of tumor-infiltrating lymphocytes in primary liver carcinoma. Study outcomes and limitations: Compared with tumor region pairs, tumor-adjacent and tumor-blood pairs overlapped less.

Priming with a constant-region primer yielded TCR beta cDNA from roughly 0.45 ug total RNA. Libraries for TCR beta were built through three nested multiplex PCR rounds, which together made up a slightly modified ARM-PCR procedure. The first two PCR rounds, around 10 cycles each, used TRBV1-TRBV30 forward primers and a C-beta reverse primer. One entry per CDR3 protein, called by TCRdb with MiXCR from the multiplex PCR reads. The sample contains roughly 50,000 distinct CDR3 sequences, about 70% of which appear only once. Extraction of RNA together with DNA used about 17-34 mg of unsorted bulk tissue. Patients were treatment-naive with chronic HBV infection. Germline V lookup: CDR1 SGHAT, CDR2 FQNNGV. V dropped 5 bases and J dropped 8; count of bases not matched to a gene: 23. CDR3 length: 18 amino acids. About this clonotype: Its target is unknown.

The chain joins TRBV11-2 to TRBJ2-7, with 8 bases fitting TRBD2. Sequencing input: liver tumor tissue from sampling region 2. Subset defined: tumor region T2, inferior pole. The clonotype was recovered from a man in his forties or fifties with primary liver carcinoma and hepatitis B virus infection. The DNA of the CDR3 is TGTGCCAGCAGCATATTCGTTGGACTAACGGGAGGGGGGTACAAGCAGTACTTC. It is translated as CASSIFVGLTGGGYKQYF.